The 10 T cell receptor beta chains in this list originate from one sample, sequenced in a study of spatial heterogeneity in lung cancer. TCRdb re-analysed the 5' RACE reads in MiXCR, keeping a single row per CDR3 protein. The sample has 89,000 or so distinct CDR3 sequences; around 21% are singletons. The time point here: sample taken at primary tumor resection. Tumor, nontumor lung or frozen PBMC supplied whole RNA that was sequenced unsorted. The sequencing used PBMCs, collected at surgery. The source is a male donor with early-stage non-small cell lung cancer.

This clonotype was seen a handful of times. This chain links TRBV11-2 with TRBJ2-7, with D perhaps TRBD2 (5 bases). The V and J ends lost 2 bases and 0 bases respectively, with 14 bases between them. The CDR3 is 16 residues long. The germline V gene has CDR1 SGHAT and CDR2 FQNNGV. The CDR3 DNA reads as TGTGCCAGCAGCTTAAGTGTAGGGAGCCTCTCCTACGAGCAGTACTTC. It translates to CASSLSVGSLSYEQYF.

This clonotype came up a few times. The CDR3 protein is CSARDPRGLNEQFF. CDR3 DNA: TGCAGTGCTAGAGATCCTCGAGGGTTGAATGAGCAGTTCTTC. V usage is TRBV20-1 and J usage is TRBJ2-1, with D perhaps matching TRBD2 (5 bases). The CDR3 runs 14 residues. The V gene lost 0 bases and the J gene lost 7 bases, with 13 bases spanning the gap. Germline V CDR1 and CDR2: DFQATT, SNEGSKA (reference sequence).

In its sample, this clonotype was seen a few times. In nucleotides, the CDR3 is TGTGCCAGTAGTATCCGGGACATCCCAGGTCTAGCCAAAAACATTCAGTACTTC. Translation: CASSIRDIPGLAKNIQYF. This chain connects TRBV19 to TRBJ2-4, with D perhaps TRBD1 (6 bases). Germline V gene lookup returns CDR1 LNHDA and CDR2 SQIVND (reference sequence). V was cut by 3 bases and J by 0 bases, with 18 bases left in between. CDR3 length: 18 amino acids.

This chain connects TRBV20-1 to TRBJ2-6; 7 bases line up with TRBD1. The junction had 9 bases not matched to a gene; V was cut back by 1 base and J by 0 bases. CDR1 is DFQATT and CDR2 is SNEGSKA in the germline V gene (reference sequence). CDR3 length: 18 residues. As DNA, the CDR3 is TGCAGTGCTAGAGGGGGTGACAGGGCCCCCTCTGGGGCCAACGTCCTGACTTTC. This translates into CSARGGDRAPSGANVLTF.

The chain is built from TRBV29-1 and TRBJ2-5; 9 bases fit TRBD1. CDR1 is SQVTM, CDR2 ANQGSEA, per germline. This CDR3 comprises 15 residues. V lost 5 bases, J lost 2 bases, and 9 bases stayed unmatched. The CDR3 here is CSVFPGDRGQETQYF. The CDR3 bases are TGCAGCGTTTTTCCGGGTGACAGGGGGCAAGAGACCCAGTACTTC.

This clonotype appeared a few times. The rearrangement joins TRBV13 to TRBJ2-3; the D gene is possibly TRBD2 (5 bases). V lost 3 bases and J lost 14, with 18 bases in between. Germline V lookup: CDR1 PRHDT, CDR2 FYEKMQ (reference sequence). CDR3 length: 13 residues. Here the CDR3 DNA reads TGTGCCAGCAGCTTTAAACAAGGTCGGGAAACGTATTTT. It specifies CASSFKQGRETYF.

CDR3 nucleotide sequence: TGTGCCAGCAGTTTTTGGAACACTGAAGCTTTCTTT. Amino acid sequence: CASSFWNTEAFF. The V call is TRBV12-3 or TRBV12-4, the J call TRBJ1-1; no definite D call. Trimming cost V 3 bases and J 1 base, with 3 bases left between them. CDR3 length: 12 amino acids.

This clonotype was seen only a few times. CDR3 coding DNA: TGCAGTGCTAGACCCACTAGCGGGAGTTACAATGAGCAGTTCTTC. This gives the protein CSARPTSGSYNEQFF. The V call is TRBV20-1, the J call TRBJ2-1, with 11 bases identical to TRBD2. J gave up 4 bases and V 2 bases, and 4 bases lay outside the gene matches. From germline, CDR1 is DFQATT and CDR2 SNEGSKA (reference sequence). The CDR3 spans 15 residues.

The rearrangement uses TRBV5-1 and TRBJ2-1, with TRBD2 identical over 9 bases. Germline values: CDR1 SGHRS, CDR2 YFSETQ. This CDR3 region has 16 residues. With 3 bases clipped from V and 4 bases from J, the junction kept 8 bases outside the gene matches. The CDR3 reads CASSSREGGLYNEQFF. The DNA of the CDR3 is TGCGCCAGCAGCTCGCGGGAGGGAGGATTATACAATGAGCAGTTCTTC.

The V gene is TRBV28, the J gene TRBJ1-2; D possibly corresponds to TRBD1 (5 bases). V was pared by 8 bases and J by 3 bases, with 13 bases between. The V gene's germline CDR1 is MDHEN and CDR2 SYDVKM. The CDR3 totals 13 residues. The CDR3 DNA sequence: TGTGCCAGCGGGCAGGGTATCGACTATGGCTACACCTTC. Its translation: CASGQGIDYGYTF.